The source of this TCR beta chain is a study of blood T cell dynamics during melanoma immunotherapy. Across the study: Metastatic melanoma patients received first-line pembrolizumab or nivolumab plus ipilimumab. Study-level findings and limits: The most clonal sorted CD8+ subset, immune-effector cells, was closest to cell-free DNA CDR3 sequences.

TCRdb keeps only in-frame clones here, not all; method: immunoSEQ multiplex PCR. The sample shows about 2,000 clones, roughly 77% of them seen only once. As to time point: week 3, after first cycle of checkpoint inhibitor. Immune-effector memory T cells were defined as CD3+ CD4- CD8+ CD45RA- CD45RO-high CD27- CCR7-. Disease control meant complete response, partial response or stable disease at 12 weeks. To note about this clone: No antigen is known for it.

V was shortened by 3 bases and J by 3 bases, with 10 bases between the two germline ends. The CDR3 has 13 residues. Per the germline V gene, CDR1 is SGHNT and CDR2 is YYREEE (reference sequence). The chain links TRBV5-4 to TRBJ2-7; D is possibly TRBD2 (6 bases). This receptor was identified in a human donor with melanoma. The material was CD8+ T cells from blood, obtained from a patient treated with checkpoint blockade. CDR3 DNA sequence: TGTGCCAGCAGCTGGTTCGGGAGCTACGAGCAGTACTTC. Translated: CASSWFGSYEQYF.